The 23 T cell receptor beta chains below all came from one sample that was sequenced in a study of T cell responses to AZD1222 COVID-19 vaccine. This table comes from immunoSEQ multiplex PCR, and its TCRdb copy is limited to in-frame clones, with some not included. In the table there are 110,000 to 150,000 clones, over 85% of which are singletons. This material consisted of peripheral blood, taken on day 0 of AZD1222 vaccination. All receptors derive from an adult in good health.

The J gene is TRBJ2-7, the V gene TRBV7-9, with unresolved D. The germline gives CDR1 SEHNR, CDR2 FQNEAQ (reference sequence). This CDR3 spans 11 amino acids. The V end lost 2 bases, the J end lost 6 bases, and 5 bases lay between the germline ends. CDR3 in amino acids: CASSLTSEQYF. CDR3 in DNA: TGTGCCAGCAGCTTAACCTCCGAGCAGTACTTC.

V usage is TRBV19 and J usage is TRBJ1-2; no reliable D call. The germline V gene has CDR1 LNHDA and CDR2 SQIVND (reference sequence). V lost 3 bases and J lost 3, with 8 bases in between. This CDR3 is built from 13 residues. The CDR3 reads CASSIQRHYGYTF. The CDR3 bases are TGTGCCAGTAGTATTCAGAGACACTATGGCTACACCTTC.

The chain carries TRBV6-5 and TRBJ2-7; the match to TRBD2 covers 9 bases. Trimming at V came to 8 bases and at J to 5 bases, leaving 13 bases not matched to a gene. In germline, CDR1 is MNHEY, CDR2 SVGAGI. The CDR3 extends over 15 amino acids. CDR3 sequence: CASESLAGSLHEQYF. In nucleotides, the CDR3 is TGTGCCAGCGAGTCACTAGCGGGCTCCCTTCACGAGCAGTACTTC.

The chain has TRBV12-3 or TRBV12-4 and TRBJ2-3; 8 nucleotides line up with TRBD2. After removal of 9 bases from V and 6 bases from J, the junction contained 8 bases not matched to a gene. The CDR3 totals 13 residues. Written as DNA, the CDR3 is TGTGCCAGTCTAGCGGGTTGGGGGGATACGCAGTATTTT. Translation: CASLAGWGDTQYF.

The V call is TRBV28, the J call TRBJ1-2, with D unclear. The V gene's germline CDR1 is MDHEN and CDR2 SYDVKM. The V end lost 1 base, the J end lost 8 bases, and 5 bases lay between the germline ends. This CDR3 is built from 11 residues. In DNA, the CDR3 is TGTGCCAGCAGTTTATCCGGGGGCTACACCTTC. It specifies CASSLSGGYTF.

The chain combines TRBV5-1 with TRBJ2-7; D remains unclear. This CDR3 comprises 14 residues. From germline, CDR1 is SGHRS and CDR2 YFSETQ. With 6 bases removed from V and 3 bases from J, the gap between germline ends came to 16 bases. The CDR3 is CASTPSDLFYEQYF. CDR3 coding DNA: TGCGCCAGCACCCCATCGGACCTTTTCTACGAGCAGTACTTC.

Regarding this clone: The sample carries other DNA sequences with the same CDR3. The genes are TRBV6-4 and TRBJ2-3; D is unresolved. The CDR3 sequence is 13 residues long. The V gene's germline CDR1 is MRHNA and CDR2 SNTAGT. V was clipped by 2 bases and J by 0 bases, with 3 bases between them. The CDR3 sequence is CASSDGSTDTQYF. The CDR3 DNA is TGTGCCAGCAGTGACGGGAGCACAGATACGCAGTATTTT.

CDR3 sequence reads: CASSLAAGYEQYF. In DNA, the CDR3 is TGTGCCAGCAGTTTAGCGGCTGGTTACGAGCAGTACTTC. The chain uses TRBV12-3 or TRBV12-4 and TRBJ2-7; no clear D gene. V was pared by 0 bases and J by 4 bases, with 7 bases between. The CDR3 contains 13 residues.

The count of this clone is one. The chain employs TRBV28 and TRBJ1-2, with 9 bases that match TRBD1. J gave up 0 bases and V 6 bases, and 2 bases lay outside the gene matches. There are 14 residues in the CDR3. Looked up from germline, CDR1 is MDHEN and CDR2 is SYDVKM. The CDR3 reads CASRGQGANYGYTF. CDR3 DNA: TGTGCCAGCAGGGGACAGGGAGCTAACTATGGCTACACCTTC.

This clone was seen a single time. J is TRBJ1-5 and V is TRBV28, with 7 bases identical to TRBD1. The junction had 9 bases not matched to a gene; V was cut back by 6 bases and J by 7 bases. Germline V CDR1 and CDR2: MDHEN, SYDVKM. The CDR3 consists of 14 residues. CDR3 DNA sequence: TGTGCCAGCAGAGAGACAGGGCTTTGGCAGCCCCAGCATTTT. Its translation: CASRETGLWQPQHF.

J is TRBJ2-1 and V is TRBV6-1; TRBD1 matches at 7 bases. J lost 7 bases, V lost 2 bases, and 11 bases had no gene match. CDR3 size: 16 residues. Germline V gives CDR1 MNHNS, CDR2 SASEGT. The CDR3 sequence is CASSETDRVSGNEQFF. DNA of the CDR3: TGTGCCAGCAGTGAAACTGACAGGGTATCAGGGAATGAGCAGTTCTTC.

This chain joins TRBV24-1 and TRBJ2-5; 7 nucleotides match TRBD2. Trimming removed 3 bases from V and 8 bases from J; junction bases left unmatched: 14. The germline CDR1 and CDR2 sequences are KGHDR and SFDVKD. CDR3 length equals 16 residues. The CDR3 protein is CATSDPRGDRRRTQYF. The DNA for the CDR3 is TGTGCCACCAGTGATCCACGGGGGGACCGCCGGAGAACCCAGTACTTC.

This sequence joins TRBV5-1 and TRBJ1-1; D is unclear. The CDR3 is 14 residues long. Germline values: CDR1 SGHRS, CDR2 YFSETQ. V lost 6 bases, J lost 1 base, and 13 bases lay in between. The CDR3 protein is CASTESSSNTEAFF. CDR3 DNA sequence: TGCGCCAGCACCGAGTCCTCATCGAACACTGAAGCTTTCTTT. The full variable domain, in which reference TRBV5-1 and TRBJ1-1 provide the parts outside the CDR3, is KAGVTQTPRYLIKTRGQQVTLSCSPISGHRSVSWYQQTPGQGLQFLFEYFSETQRNKGNFPGRFSGRQFSNSRSEMNVSTLELGDSALYLCASTESSSNTEAFFGQGTRLTVV.

The chain is built from TRBV7-3 and TRBJ2-1, with 11 bases matching TRBD2. This CDR3 is 15 amino acids long. Trimming removed 5 bases from V and 6 bases from J; junction bases left unmatched: 6. Germline CDR1 SGHTA, CDR2 FQGTGA. The CDR3, as DNA: TGTGCCAGCAGCACTGGGACTAGCGGTCTCAATGAGCAGTTCTTC. Translated: CASSTGTSGLNEQFF. Drawing the rest from reference TRBV7-3 and TRBJ2-1, the complete variable domain is GAGVSQTPSNKVTEKGKYVELRCDPISGHTALYWYRQSLGQGPEFLIYFQGTGAADDSGLPNDRFFAVRPEGSVSTLKIQRTERGDSAVYLCASSTGTSGLNEQFFGPGTRLTVL.

J is TRBJ2-2 and V is TRBV19, with TRBD1 identical over 9 bases. Germline V gives CDR1 LNHDA, CDR2 SQIVND (reference sequence). The CDR3 length is 17 residues. V gave up 7 bases and J gave up 1 base; unmatched junction bases: 10. The DNA for the CDR3 is TGTGCCAGTAACAACCTATGGGACAGGGTGAACACCGGGGAGCTGTTTTTT. This translates into CASNNLWDRVNTGELFF.

This clone was observed a single time. V and J are TRBV27 and TRBJ2-5, with D possibly matching TRBD1 (6 bases). The CDR3 extends over 11 amino acids. Germline V gives CDR1 MNHEY, CDR2 SMNVEV (reference sequence). The germline V and J ends were trimmed by 8 bases and 3 bases, with 7 bases remaining between them. The CDR3 sequence is CASGQKETQYF. CDR3 nucleotide sequence: TGTGCCAGCGGACAGAAAGAGACCCAGTACTTC.

This clone occurred a few times. The rearrangement joins TRBV9 to TRBJ2-1; tentative D call: TRBD1 (6 bases). Per germline, CDR1 SGDLS and CDR2 YYNGEE. V lost 0 bases, J lost 7 bases, and 14 bases lay in between. CDR3 size: 15 residues. The CDR3 DNA reads TGTGCCAGCAGCGTAGGCAGGGGAAACGGGAATGAGCAGTTCTTC. Its protein is CASSVGRGNGNEQFF. The complete variable domain, with remaining parts taken from reference TRBV9 and TRBJ2-1, reads DSGVTQTPKHLITATGQRVTLRCSPRSGDLSVYWYQQSLDQGLQFLIQYYNGEERAKGNILERFSAQQFPDLHSELNLSSLELGDSALYFCASSVGRGNGNEQFFGPGTRLTVL.

The V call is TRBV7-9, the J call TRBJ1-3; D gene uncertain. Germline CDR1 reads SEHNR; CDR2 reads FQNEAQ (reference sequence). Deletions cut 0 bases from V and 0 bases from J, with 9 bases between. The CDR3 loop spans 16 amino acids. CDR3 region: CASSLALSFSGNTIYF. The CDR3 bases are TGTGCCAGCAGCTTAGCATTGTCCTTCTCTGGAAACACCATATATTTT.

As concerns this clone: Germline and junction disagree at one end, which may indicate a read error. The chain recombines TRBV5-4 with TRBJ1-4, with 7 bases fitting TRBD1. The CDR3 has 16 residues. Germline V gene sequence: CDR1 SGHNT, CDR2 YYREEE (reference sequence). Here the CDR3 DNA reads TGTGCCAGCAGTTTGGGGCAGGGGGCAACTAATGAAAAACTGTTTTTT. Translating gives CASSLGQGATNEKLFF.

The chain is built from TRBV2 and TRBJ2-3, with D tentatively TRBD1 (5 bases). The germline gives CDR1 SNHLY, CDR2 FYNNEI. V was trimmed by 8 bases and J by 1 base, leaving 7 bases between them. CDR3 length: 12 residues. CDR3 bases: TGTGCCAGCGCGACAGGCACAGATACGCAGTATTTT. It is translated as CASATGTDTQYF. Variable domain in full (rest from reference TRBV2 and TRBJ2-3): EPEVTQTPSHQVTQMGQEVILRCVPISNHLYFYWYRQILGQKVEFLVSFYNNEISEKSEIFDDQFSVERPDGSNFTLKIRSTKLEDSAMYFCASATGTDTQYFGPGTRLTVL.

This chain uses TRBV7-8 with TRBJ2-3, with no clear D. The CDR3 spans 15 residues. The V end was cut by 2 bases, the J end by 0 bases, with 9 bases between. Germline CDR1 is SGHVS and CDR2 is FQNEAQ. For the CDR3, the DNA is TGTGCCAGCAGCTTAAGTGGGCCTAGCACAGATACGCAGTATTTT. It codes for CASSLSGPSTDTQYF.

The chain is built from TRBV18 and TRBJ2-1; 11 positions agree with TRBD2. Germline CDR1 and CDR2: KGHSH and LQKENI. V lost 5 bases to trimming and J lost 5 bases; unmatched junction nucleotides: 8. The CDR3 has 16 residues. As DNA, the CDR3 is TGTGCCAGCTCATCGCTAGCGGGAGGTGACAACAATGAGCAGTTCTTC. The encoded protein is CASSSLAGGDNNEQFF.

The chain is built from TRBV6-2 or TRBV6-3 and TRBJ2-1; a possible D gene is TRBD1 (6 bases). CDR3 length: 15 amino acids. V was trimmed by 4 bases and J by 3 bases, leaving 13 bases between them. Per the germline V gene, CDR1 is MNHEY and CDR2 is SVGEGT. The DNA of the CDR3 is TGTGCCAGCAGTTTCACAGGGTTTATCTACAATGAGCAGTTCTTC. Amino acids: CASSFTGFIYNEQFF.